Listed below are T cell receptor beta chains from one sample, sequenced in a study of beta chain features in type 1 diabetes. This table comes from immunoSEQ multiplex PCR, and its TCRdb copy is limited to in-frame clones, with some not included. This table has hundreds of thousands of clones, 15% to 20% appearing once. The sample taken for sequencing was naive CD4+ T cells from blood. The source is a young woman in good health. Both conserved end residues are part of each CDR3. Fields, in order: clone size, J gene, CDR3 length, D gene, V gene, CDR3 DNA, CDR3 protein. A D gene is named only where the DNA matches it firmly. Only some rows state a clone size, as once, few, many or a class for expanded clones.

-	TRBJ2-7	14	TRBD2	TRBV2	TGTGCCAGCAGTTCTAGCGGGAGAAGCTACGAGCAGTACTTC	CASSSSGRSYEQYF
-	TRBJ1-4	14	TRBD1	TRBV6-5	TGTGCCAGCAGCCGGACAGGGGTTCGAGAAAAACTGTTTTTT	CASSRTGVREKLFF
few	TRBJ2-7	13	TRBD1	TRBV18	TGTGCCAGCTTTCGGGACAGGGCCTACGAGCAGTACTTC	CASFRDRAYEQYF
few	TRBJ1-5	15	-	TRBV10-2	TGCGCCAGCAGTGAGTCGACTCTAGGCACAGTCGATAAGCATTTT	CASSESTLGTVDKHF
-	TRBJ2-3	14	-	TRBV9	TGTGCCAGCAGCTGGGGGGAGGGCACAGATACGCAGTATTTT	CASSWGEGTDTQYF
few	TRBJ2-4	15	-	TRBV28	TGTGCCAGCATGGACCTCCAGCGCGCCAAAAACATTCAGTACTTC	CASMDLQRAKNIQYF
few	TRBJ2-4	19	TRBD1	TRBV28	TGTGCCAGCAGGCCAGCGGACAGGCTAGGTCGAATAGCCAAAAACATTCAGTACTTC	CASRPADRLGRIAKNIQYF
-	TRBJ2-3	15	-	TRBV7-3	TGTGCCAGCAGCTCCTCACTAGATTTTGCAGATACGCAGTATTTT	CASSSSLDFADTQYF
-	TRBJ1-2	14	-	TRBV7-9	TGTGCCAGCAGCTTACCAGGGCGGGGCTATGGCTACACCTTC	CASSLPGRGYGYTF
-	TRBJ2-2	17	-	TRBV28	TGTGCCAGCAGTTTGTTCGAGGGTTTTCGATTAACCGGGGAGCTGTTTTTT	CASSLFEGFRLTGELFF
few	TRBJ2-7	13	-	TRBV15	TGTGCCACCAGCAGAGCCGGGAAGAACGAGCAGTACTTC	CATSRAGKNEQYF
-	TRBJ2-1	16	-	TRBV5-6	TGTGCCAGCAGCTTTTTTATCGGGATGGGGCTCAATGAGCAGTTCTTC	CASSFFIGMGLNEQFF
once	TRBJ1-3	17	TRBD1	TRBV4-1	TGCGCCAGCAGCCAGGCCACGGGACAGGGCCCTGGAAACACCATATATTTT	CASSQATGQGPGNTIYF
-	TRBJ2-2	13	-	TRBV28	TGTGCCAGCAGTTTATCACTTACCGGGGAGCTGTTTTTT	CASSLSLTGELFF
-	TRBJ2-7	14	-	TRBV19	TGTGCCAGTAGCACAGACAGAAGCTCCTACGAGCAGTACTTC	CASSTDRSSYEQYF
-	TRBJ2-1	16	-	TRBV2	TGTGCCAGCAGTGAGTTAGCTCTGAGCTCCTACAATGAGCAGTTCTTC	CASSELALSSYNEQFF
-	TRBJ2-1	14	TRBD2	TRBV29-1	TGCAGCACACAACGGACTAGCGGCTACAATGAGCAGTTCTTC	CSTQRTSGYNEQFF
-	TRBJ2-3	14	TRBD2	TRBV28	TGTGCCAGCAGTACAAAAGCGGGAGGGCTCAAGCAGTATTTT	CASSTKAGGLKQYF
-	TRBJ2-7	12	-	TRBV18	TGTGCCAGCTCACCATCTCAAAACGAGCAGTACTTC	CASSPSQNEQYF
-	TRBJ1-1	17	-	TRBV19	TGTGCCAGTAGCCTAGGAACCGGGGGCAGATCGAACACTGAAGCTTTCTTT	CASSLGTGGRSNTEAFF
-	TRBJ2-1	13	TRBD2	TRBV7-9	TGTGCCAGCAGCGTTATAGCGGGAGTGGGGCAGTTCTTC	CASSVIAGVGQFF
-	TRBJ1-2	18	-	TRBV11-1	TGTGCCAGCAGCTTATCACGAGACACACAAGTACTAAACTATGGCTACACCTTC	CASSLSRDTQVLNYGYTF
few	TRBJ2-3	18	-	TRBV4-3	TGCGCCAGCAGCCAAGATTCTCGGTGGGGAGGAATTTCAGATACGCAGTATTTT	CASSQDSRWGGISDTQYF
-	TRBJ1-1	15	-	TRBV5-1	TGCGCCAGCAGCTTGTCGCCAGGTGTGAACACTGAAGCTTTCTTT	CASSLSPGVNTEAFF
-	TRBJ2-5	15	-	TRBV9	TGTGCCAGCAGCGTAGAGGGAGTCCGGGGGGAGACCCAGTACTTC	CASSVEGVRGETQYF
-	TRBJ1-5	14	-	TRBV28	TGTGCCAGCAGTTTCTTGTCAAGCAATCAGCCCCAGCATTTT	CASSFLSSNQPQHF
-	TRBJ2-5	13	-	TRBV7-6	TGTGCCAGCAGCTTCAGGGGTCGGGAGACCCAGTACTTC	CASSFRGRETQYF
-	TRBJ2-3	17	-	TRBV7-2	TGTGCCAGCAGGTTGGCGCGCGGCGGCCCTAGCACAGATACGCAGTATTTT	CASRLARGGPSTDTQYF
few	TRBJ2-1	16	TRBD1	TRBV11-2	TGTGCCAGCAGCCCCATACAGGGGGCGGCCTACAATGAGCAGTTCTTC	CASSPIQGAAYNEQFF
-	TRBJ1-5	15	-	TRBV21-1	TGTGCCAGCAGGACTAATTACCCAAGCAATCAGCCCCAGCATTTT	CASRTNYPSNQPQHF
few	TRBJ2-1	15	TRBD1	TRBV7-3	TGTGCCAGCAGCTTCCCCGGGACAGGGGACAATGAGCAGTTCTTC	CASSFPGTGDNEQFF
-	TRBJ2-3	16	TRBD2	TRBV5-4	TGTGCCAGCAGCCGGAGACTAGCGGGAGAGACAGATACGCAGTATTTT	CASSRRLAGETDTQYF
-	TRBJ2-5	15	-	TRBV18	TGTGCCAGCTCACCACCGCACAGGGGGGGAGAGACCCAGTACTTC	CASSPPHRGGETQYF
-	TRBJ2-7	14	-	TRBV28	TGTGCCAGCAGTTTAGCTTCACCTCCTGGATATCGGTACTTC	CASSLASPPGYRYF
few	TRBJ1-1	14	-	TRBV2	TGTGCCAGCAGTGTTGAGGGCGCGAACACTGAAGCTTTCTTT	CASSVEGANTEAFF
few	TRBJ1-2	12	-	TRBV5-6	TGTGCCAGCAGCTTAGGGAGGCGATCCTACACCTTC	CASSLGRRSYTF
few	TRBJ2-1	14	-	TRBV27	TGTGCCAGCAGTTTAGAGCAGAACTACAATGAGCAGTTCTTC	CASSLEQNYNEQFF
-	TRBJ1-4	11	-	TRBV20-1	TGCAGTGCTAGAGTAGGCGGAAGGCTGTTTTTT	CSARVGGRLFF
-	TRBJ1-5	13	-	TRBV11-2	TGTGCCAGCAGCCTTTATAGCAATCAGCCCCAGCATTTT	CASSLYSNQPQHF
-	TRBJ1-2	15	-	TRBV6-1	TGTGCCAGCAGTGACTTCGACAGAGACAACTATGGCTACACCTTC	CASSDFDRDNYGYTF
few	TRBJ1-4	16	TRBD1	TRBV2	TGTGCCAGCGCGGTGGAGCGGACAGGGCGTTCAGTAAAACTGTTTTTT	CASAVERTGRSVKLFF
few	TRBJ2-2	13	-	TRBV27	TGTGCCAGCACTAGGTATTCGGCTGGGGAGCTGTTTTTT	CASTRYSAGELFF
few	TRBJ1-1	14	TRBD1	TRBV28	TGTGCCAGCAGACGACAGGGGACGAACACTGAAGCTTTCTTT	CASRRQGTNTEAFF
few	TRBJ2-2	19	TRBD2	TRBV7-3	TGTGCCAGCAGCCCGAGTCGACTAGCTGGCCGTCGGAACACCGGGGAGCTGTTTTTT	CASSPSRLAGRRNTGELFF
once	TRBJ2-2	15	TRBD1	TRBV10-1	TGCGCCAGCAGTGGACAGGGAGCGAACACCGGGGAGCTGTTTTTT	CASSGQGANTGELFF
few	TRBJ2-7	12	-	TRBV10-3	TGTGCCATCCGAGCCGGCTCCTACGAGCAGTACTTC	CAIRAGSYEQYF
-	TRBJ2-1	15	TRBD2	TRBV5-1	TGCGCCAGCAGCTACCCTAGCGGGAGTGCGAATGAGCAGTTCTTC	CASSYPSGSANEQFF
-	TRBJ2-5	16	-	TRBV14	TGTGCCAGCAGCCAAATTAGGTACAACATCCAAGAGACCCAGTACTTC	CASSQIRYNIQETQYF
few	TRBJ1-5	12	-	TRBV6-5	TGTGCCAGCAGTAGGGGATACGGGCCCCAGCATTTT	CASSRGYGPQHF